One TCR beta chain is described in this entry. Its cognate antigen is unknown. RNA, at roughly 0.45 to 1 ug, was reverse transcribed with random hexamers. Multiplex PCR with immunoSEQ amplified the TCR beta CDR3 across 54 Vbeta and 13 Jbeta. MiXCR, run by TCRdb on the immunoSEQ multiplex PCR reads, gives a single entry per CDR3 protein. The sample consists of approximately 200,000 distinct CDR3 sequences, 95% of them appearing once. V lost 5 bases and J lost 5, with 19 bases in between. Germline-derived CDR1 and CDR2 are DFQATT and SNEGSKA (reference sequence). The CDR3 consists of 14 residues. The data are from a study of CD8 T cells in Susac syndrome. Overall study findings and caveats: The study acknowledged a relatively small number of individuals in its TCR sequencing and HLA analysis.

Blood CD8+ and CD4+ T cells underwent high-throughput TCR beta sequencing. Included as multiple sclerosis controls were treatment-naive patients who had stable or active relapsing-remitting disease. This receptor was taken from a human donor with multiple sclerosis. The specimen sequenced was CD4+ T cells from PBMCs. The V gene is TRBV20-1, the J gene TRBJ2-7; D call uncertain. CDR3 nucleotide sequence: TGCAGTGCTGGGTTATCGGACCGCTATCACGAGCAGTACTTC. Translated, it gives CSAGLSDRYHEQYF.